This entry lists 32 T cell receptor beta chains sequenced from one sample in a study of OX40 agonist ivuxolimab in advanced cancers. Data came from immunoSEQ multiplex PCR; TCRdb stores just in-frame clones and leaves some out. The profile shows tens of thousands of clones, around 84% of them singletons. The sequences come from CD4+ or CD8+ T cells sorted from blood, collected in a trial of the OX40 agonist ivuxolimab. Receptors were obtained from an adult with an advanced solid tumor such as melanoma, head and neck, liver or kidney cancer.

The chain links TRBV5-8 to TRBJ1-3; 7 nucleotides align to TRBD1. The CDR3 consists of 16 residues. Germline loops: CDR1 SGHTS, CDR2 YDEGEE. Germline trimming cut 4 bases from V and 3 bases from J; bases unmatched to any gene: 10. This chain's CDR3 is CASSARQGVRGNTIYF. In DNA form, the CDR3 reads TGTGCCAGCAGCGCTCGACAGGGAGTCCGTGGAAACACCATATATTTT. Looking up the rest from reference TRBV5-8 and TRBJ1-3 gives the full variable domain: EAGVTQSPTHLIKTRGQQATLRCSPISGHTSVYWYQQALGLGLQFLLWYDEGEERNRGNFPPRFSGRQFPNYSSELNVNALELEDSALYLCASSARQGVRGNTIYFGEGSWLTVV.

The chain links TRBV9 to TRBJ1-2, with 8 bases lining up with TRBD1. Germline V gives CDR1 SGDLS, CDR2 YYNGEE. Trimming cost V 3 bases and J 7 bases; bases outside gene matches: 2. CDR3 length: 12 residues. The DNA of the CDR3 is TGTGCCAGCAGCGCGGACAGGGCTGGCTACACCTTC. Protein product: CASSADRAGYTF.

The rearrangement uses TRBV7-9 and TRBJ2-1; D may be TRBD1 (6 bases). CDR1 is SEHNR, CDR2 FQNEAQ, per germline (reference sequence). The V end lost 7 bases, the J end lost 6 bases, and 16 bases lay between the germline ends. The CDR3 spans 14 residues. The CDR3 spells CASMILTGGNEQFF. In nucleotides, the CDR3 is TGTGCCAGCATGATCCTGACAGGTGGCAATGAGCAGTTCTTC.

The chain carries TRBV7-8 and TRBJ1-1; tentative D call: TRBD1 (6 bases). The CDR3 consists of 13 residues. V dropped 5 bases and J dropped 5 bases, with 12 bases sitting between them. The germline gives CDR1 SGHVS, CDR2 FQNEAQ. The chain's CDR3 is CASSRLGQTEAFF. CDR3 DNA sequence: TGTGCCAGCAGCAGGCTTGGACAGACTGAAGCTTTCTTT. The full variable domain, in which reference TRBV7-8 and TRBJ1-1 provide the parts outside the CDR3, is GAGVSQSPRYKVAKRGQDVALRCDPISGHVSLFWYQQALGQGPEFLTYFQNEAQLDKSGLPSDRFFAERPEGSVSTLKIQRTQQEDSAVYLCASSRLGQTEAFFGQGTRLTVV.

The rearrangement uses TRBV18 and TRBJ2-7; no firm D call. V lost 3 bases to trimming and J lost 5 bases, with 8 bases between them. CDR1 and CDR2 from the germline V gene are KGHSH and LQKENI. The CDR3 covers 12 residues. The CDR3 region is CASSPVRNEQYF. CDR3 bases: TGTGCCAGCTCACCCGTAAGGAACGAGCAGTACTTC.

V and J are TRBV29-1 and TRBJ2-7; the match to TRBD1 covers 9 bases. CDR3 length: 15 residues. With V trimmed by 6 bases and J by 5 bases, 14 bases remained unmatched. Germline V CDR1 and CDR2: SQVTM, ANQGSEA. CDR3 DNA: TGCAGCGTCCAGACTTCCCGGGACAGGGTCAACGAGCAGTACTTC. Translating it yields CSVQTSRDRVNEQYF.

The rearrangement uses TRBV7-9 and TRBJ2-2; 8 bases match TRBD1. Germline V CDR1 and CDR2: SEHNR, FQNEAQ (reference sequence). V was clipped by 0 bases and J by 9 bases; unmatched bases: 3. This CDR3 has 14 amino acids. The CDR3, as DNA: TGTGCCAGCAGCTTAGCCCCAGGGGGCAGGGAGCTGTTTTTT. Translation gives CASSLAPGGRELFF.

V gene TRBV7-2 combines with J gene TRBJ2-1; the match to TRBD2 covers 11 bases. Germline values: CDR1 SGHTA, CDR2 FQGNSA. This CDR3 is built from 17 residues. J was trimmed by 11 bases and V by 2 bases; bases with no gene match: 14. In DNA, the CDR3 is TGTGCCAGCAGCTTATTTGCACTAGCGGGAGCTGAGAATCAGCAGTTCTTC. It translates to CASSLFALAGAENQQFF.

The gene calls are TRBV7-2 and TRBJ2-7, with D tentatively TRBD1 or TRBD2 (7 bases each). V lost 5 bases and J 3 bases, leaving 17 bases between the germline ends. This CDR3 region has 15 residues. Germline CDR1 is SGHTA and CDR2 is FQGNSA. CDR3 sequence reads: CASSPRAGGVYEQYF. Written as DNA, the CDR3 is TGTGCCAGCAGCCCCAGGGCAGGGGGGGTCTACGAGCAGTACTTC.

The chain employs TRBV5-1 and TRBJ2-7, with D tentatively TRBD1 (6 bases). The CDR3 totals 12 residues. Germline values: CDR1 SGHRS, CDR2 YFSETQ. The V end lost 4 bases, the J end lost 7 bases, and 12 bases lay between the germline ends. The CDR3 nucleotides are TGCGCCAGCAGCAGAGCAGGGGAGGAGCAGTACTTC. Encoded protein: CASSRAGEEQYF.

The genes are TRBV28 and TRBJ1-2, with D perhaps TRBD1 (5 bases). This CDR3 is built from 15 residues. V was trimmed by 10 bases and J by 3 bases, leaving 21 bases between them. CDR1 and CDR2 (germline): MDHEN, SYDVKM. The CDR3 loop reads CATQARGNSDYGYTF. DNA of the CDR3: TGTGCCACCCAAGCGAGGGGCAACTCAGACTATGGCTACACCTTC.

This clone occurred once. The V gene is TRBV5-1, the J gene TRBJ2-5; 10 bases align to TRBD1. CDR1 and CDR2 (germline): SGHRS, YFSETQ. V was pared by 4 bases and J by 5 bases, with 8 bases of the junction left unmatched. The CDR3 contains 15 residues. The DNA of the CDR3 is TGCGCCAGCAGCCGTCGTGGGGGACAGGGGGAGACCCAGTACTTC. Its protein is CASSRRGGQGETQYF.

The chain uses TRBV28 and TRBJ2-3, with D possibly called TRBD1 or TRBD2 (5 bases each). Per germline, CDR1 MDHEN and CDR2 SYDVKM. V was shortened by 5 bases and J by 4 bases, with 19 bases between the two germline ends. This CDR3 has 16 amino acids. The CDR3 spells CASSVSRGPSADTQYF. Here the CDR3 DNA reads TGTGCCAGCAGTGTCTCCCGGGGCCCCTCGGCAGATACGCAGTATTTT.

The rearrangement uses TRBV9 and TRBJ2-3; the D gene is possibly TRBD2 (5 bases). Germline V gene data show CDR1 as SGDLS and CDR2 as YYNGEE. V was shortened by 0 bases and J by 0 bases, with 20 bases between the two germline ends. The CDR3 has 19 amino acids. As DNA, the CDR3 is TGTGCCAGCAGCGTAGCTTTTTCCGGACTTCTTCCTAGCACAGATACGCAGTATTTT. It specifies CASSVAFSGLLPSTDTQYF.

V is TRBV7-2 and J is TRBJ1-1; D unclear. V dropped 1 base and J dropped 10 bases, with 7 bases sitting between them. The germline CDR1 and CDR2 sequences are SGHTA and FQGNSA. This CDR3 contains 11 residues. The CDR3 reads CASSLGPRAFF. The DNA for the CDR3 is TGTGCCAGCAGCTTAGGACCGCGAGCTTTCTTT.

J is TRBJ1-5 and V is TRBV28; D uncertain. The CDR3 is 14 residues long. Germline assignment: CDR1 MDHEN and CDR2 SYDVKM. Trimming pared 7 bases from V and 0 bases from J, leaving 10 bases between. The CDR3 region is CASTTEYSNQPQHF. CDR3 DNA sequence: TGTGCCAGCACCACAGAGTATAGCAATCAGCCCCAGCATTTT.

CDR3 bases: TGTGCCAGTAGTAGGTCACCTACTTTCGGAAACACCATATATTTT. Amino acids: CASSRSPTFGNTIYF. The V and J genes are TRBV19 and TRBJ1-3; D is unclear. The CDR3 runs 15 residues. V lost 4 bases and J lost 4, with 14 bases in between. Germline values: CDR1 LNHDA, CDR2 SQIVND (reference sequence).

The gene calls are TRBV9 and TRBJ2-2, with a weak D call TRBD1 (6 bases). V was clipped by 0 bases and J by 6 bases, with 15 bases between them. The CDR3 contains 16 residues. The V gene's germline CDR1 is SGDLS and CDR2 YYNGEE. The CDR3 region has the DNA TGTGCCAGCAGCGTAGACGGTCCAGGGGTAGCCGGGGAGCTGTTTTTT. Translation gives CASSVDGPGVAGELFF.

This rearrangement joins TRBV27 to TRBJ1-5; D is uncertain. The CDR3 sequence is 13 residues long. Germline loops: CDR1 MNHEY, CDR2 SMNVEV (reference sequence). V dropped 8 bases and J dropped 0 bases, with 8 bases sitting between them. The CDR3 DNA sequence: TGTGCCAGCGAATCAGTTAGCAATCAGCCCCAGCATTTT. Its translation: CASESVSNQPQHF.

This chain uses TRBV19 with TRBJ2-7; D is possibly TRBD1 or TRBD2 (7 bases each). CDR3 length: 15 amino acids. Germline V CDR1 and CDR2: LNHDA, SQIVND (reference sequence). The ends were cut back, 11 bases at V and 3 bases at J, with 23 bases in the middle. The CDR3 region is CALLGRGRFLYEQYF. For the CDR3, the DNA is TGTGCCCTATTGGGGAGGGGGCGCTTTCTCTACGAGCAGTACTTC.

This clone was found once. V gene TRBV30 combines with J gene TRBJ1-5; the D gene is possibly TRBD1 (6 bases). Germline V CDR1 and CDR2: GTSNPN, SVGIG (reference sequence). The CDR3 runs 15 residues. Trimming took 0 bases from V and 4 from J, leaving 13 bases between them. This CDR3 reads CAWSVGQWTNQPQHF. CDR3 bases: TGTGCCTGGAGTGTTGGACAGTGGACTAATCAGCCCCAGCATTTT.

The chain is built from TRBV7-8 and TRBJ1-1; no clear D. V dropped 5 bases and J dropped 6 bases, with 13 bases sitting between them. Germline values: CDR1 SGHVS, CDR2 FQNEAQ. CDR3 length: 13 residues. The CDR3 sequence: CASSRVVPAEAFF. For the CDR3, the DNA is TGTGCCAGCAGCCGCGTGGTCCCGGCTGAAGCTTTCTTT.

The chain links TRBV10-3 to TRBJ2-1; no definite D call. Trimming took off 0 bases at V and 6 bases at J, with 12 bases between the two ends. Germline loops: CDR1 ENHRY, CDR2 SYGVKD. The CDR3 extends over 15 amino acids. The CDR3 nucleotides are TGTGCCATCAGTGAGTCGGCGGCCCTATCCAATGAGCAGTTCTTC. Amino acid sequence: CAISESAALSNEQFF.

This clone was seen just once. This chain links TRBV25-1 with TRBJ2-3; D remains unclear. This CDR3 region has 14 residues. V gave up 4 bases and J gave up 1 base, with 9 bases separating them. Germline V CDR1 and CDR2: MGHDK, SYGVNS. The CDR3 reads CASSARTGTDTQYF. Here the CDR3 DNA reads TGTGCCAGCAGTGCTCGGACGGGCACAGATACGCAGTATTTT.

The gene calls are TRBV15 and TRBJ1-3; D is unclear. Germline-derived CDR1 and CDR2 are LNHNV and YYDKDF (reference sequence). This CDR3 is built from 13 residues. The V gene lost 0 bases and the J gene lost 9 bases, with 9 bases spanning the gap. The CDR3 here is CATSRDLLSTIYF. For the CDR3, the DNA is TGTGCCACCAGCAGAGATCTTCTAAGCACCATATATTTT.

The genes are TRBV7-2 and TRBJ2-7; D is undetermined. Germline V lookup: CDR1 SGHTA, CDR2 FQGNSA. Trimming removed 3 bases from V and 0 bases from J, with 9 bases in between. The CDR3 has 14 amino acids. This chain's CDR3 is CASSFSRSSYEQYF. CDR3 nucleotide sequence: TGTGCCAGCAGCTTCTCACGGAGCTCCTACGAGCAGTACTTC.

The chain couples TRBV6-6 to TRBJ2-3, with D hard to call. V was trimmed by 0 bases and J by 5 bases, leaving 6 bases between them. Germline assignment: CDR1 MNHNY and CDR2 SVGAGI (reference sequence). This CDR3 has 13 amino acids. CDR3 DNA: TGTGCCAGCAGTTACTCTCTACGAGATACGCAGTATTTT. It specifies CASSYSLRDTQYF.

The gene calls are TRBV7-2 and TRBJ2-1, with 14 bases fitting TRBD2. The V gene end was trimmed by 5 bases and the J gene end by 10 bases; junction bases not matched to a gene: 13. The CDR3 has 17 residues. Germline-derived CDR1 and CDR2 are SGHTA and FQGNSA. CDR3 sequence (DNA): TGTGCCAGCAGCCGGCAATGGACTAGCGGGAGGATCGGGGAGCAGTTCTTC. It codes for CASSRQWTSGRIGEQFF.

The chain is built from TRBV15 and TRBJ1-4; possible D gene TRBD1, 5 bases. V was cut by 3 bases and J by 0 bases, with 11 bases left in between. The CDR3 is 16 amino acids. Germline CDR1 is LNHNV and CDR2 is YYDKDF (reference sequence). CDR3 DNA sequence: TGTGCCACCAGCAGGAGCGGGACTGCAACTAATGAAAAACTGTTTTTT. This translates into CATSRSGTATNEKLFF.

This chain links TRBV28 with TRBJ1-4; D gene uncertain. CDR1 and CDR2 from the germline V gene are MDHEN and SYDVKM. CDR3 length: 16 amino acids. Trimming took 6 bases from V and 8 from J, leaving 22 bases between them. The CDR3 region is CASSSDFLGAREKLFF. The CDR3 DNA sequence: TGTGCCAGCAGCTCCGATTTCCTTGGTGCGAGGGAAAAACTGTTTTTT.

The chain is built from TRBV28 and TRBJ2-5; a weak D match, TRBD1 (6 bases). This CDR3 region has 15 residues. V was cut by 5 bases and J by 2 bases, with 15 bases left in between. The germline gives CDR1 MDHEN, CDR2 SYDVKM. The DNA of the CDR3 is TGTGCCAGCAGTCTTACACAGGGATTTCAAGAGACCCAGTACTTC. Translation: CASSLTQGFQETQYF.

This clone appeared once. V is TRBV19 and J is TRBJ2-3; 10 bases align to TRBD2. The CDR3 covers 15 residues. The germline V gene encodes CDR1 LNHDA and CDR2 SQIVND (reference sequence). V gave up 2 bases and J gave up 4 bases; unmatched junction bases: 3. The chain's CDR3 is CASSISGRAPDTQYF. CDR3 sequence (DNA): TGTGCCAGTAGTATAAGCGGGAGGGCCCCAGATACGCAGTATTTT.